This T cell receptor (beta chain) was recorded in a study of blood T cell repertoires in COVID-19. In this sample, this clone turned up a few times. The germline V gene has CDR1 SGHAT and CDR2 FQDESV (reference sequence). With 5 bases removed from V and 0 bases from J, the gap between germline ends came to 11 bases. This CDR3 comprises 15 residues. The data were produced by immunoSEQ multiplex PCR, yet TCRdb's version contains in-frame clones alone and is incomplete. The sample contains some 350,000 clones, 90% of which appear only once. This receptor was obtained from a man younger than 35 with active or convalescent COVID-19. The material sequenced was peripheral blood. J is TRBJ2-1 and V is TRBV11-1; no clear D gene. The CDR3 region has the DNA TGTGCCAGCAGCCACGGCCCGGGCTCCTACAATGAGCAGTTCTTC. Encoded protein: CASSHGPGSYNEQFF.